This T cell receptor (beta chain) was obtained from a study of vaccination and CD4 T cells after COVID-19. Turning to the study itself: Control cultures were supplied with a CEFX pool, an HIV-1 Nef pool, or no peptide at all.

This clonotype appeared once. Its target is not known. An Oncomine TCR Beta short-read assay was used to sequence the DNA from cultured CD4+ T cells. From CD4+ T cells that had been cultured, genomic DNA was extracted. TCRdb reanalysed the PCR reads using MiXCR and keeps one entry per CDR3 protein. In the table there are 8,000 to 10,000 distinct CDR3 sequences, around 37% of which are singletons. General observations from the study: Spike mono-reactivity was found in 304 of the 307 vaccine-specific clones identified in convalescent patients.

This CDR3 is 18 amino acids long. Per the germline V gene, CDR1 is MNHEY and CDR2 is SVGEGT. V was trimmed by 4 bases and J by 5 bases, leaving 26 bases between them. Regarding treatment: roughly 11-day PBMC culture with coronavirus spike peptide pools or control peptides (ViraFEST assay). Samples of CD4+ T cells were obtained from the unexposed donor before the COVID-19 pandemic (2011-2018). Days 3 and 7 saw half the medium swapped for fresh IL-2 medium. The chain links TRBV6-2 or TRBV6-3 to TRBJ1-1, with D tentatively TRBD1 (5 bases). The TCR comes from a human donor in good health. Source material: CD4+ T cells from blood, cultured in vitro. The CDR3 DNA sequence: TGTGCCAGCAGTTCGAAACCCCGGGACGGGGGAGCGAGGACTGAAGCTTTCTTT. Translated, it gives CASSSKPRDGGARTEAFF.